The 3 T cell receptor beta chains in this list originate from one sample, sequenced in a study of human T cells and chemical hapten exposure. Noted time point: patch test 2, 6 weeks after DPC sensitization. The treatment: therapeutic diphenylcyclopropenone sensitization with weekly scalp DPC. TCRdb processed the RACE reads anew with MiXCR; each CDR3 protein has one entry. The table shows under 100,000 distinct CDR3 sequences, with over 10% occurring only once. This specimen was whole blood, taken in connection with sensitization to the hapten diphenylcyclopropenone (DPC). Receptors originate from a woman in her thirties or forties with alopecia areata. Some clones in this sample may be carry-over from other donors' samples.

The chain has TRBV20-1 and TRBJ2-3; 12 bases are shared with TRBD2. Germline loops: CDR1 DFQATT, CDR2 SNEGSKA (reference sequence). Germline trimming cut 7 bases from V and 6 bases from J; bases unmatched to any gene: 8. This CDR3 spans 14 amino acids. CDR3 nucleotide sequence: TGCAGTGGTACTAGCGGGGGGTTTCCTGATACGCAGTATTTT. Translation: CSGTSGGFPDTQYF.

This clonotype was counted only a few times. This chain joins TRBV6-9 and TRBJ1-5; D is unclear. The V and J ends lost 4 bases and 2 bases respectively, with 24 bases between them. Germline CDR1 is MNHGY and CDR2 is SVAAGI. CDR3 size: 19 residues. The CDR3 sequence: CASSFPSFRGSDGNQPQHF. The CDR3 region has the DNA TGTGCCAGCAGTTTCCCCTCGTTTAGAGGGTCGGATGGCAATCAGCCCCAGCATTTT.

This clonotype was counted many times. The chain uses TRBV6-1 and TRBJ1-2; weak D call: TRBD1 (6 bases). With 8 bases removed from V and 6 bases from J, the gap between germline ends came to 19 bases. Germline CDR1 reads MNHNS; CDR2 reads SASEGT. CDR3 size: 14 residues. Here the CDR3 DNA reads TGTGCCAGCGCGTCGGGACTCAGGGGCGATGGCTACACCTTC. Protein sequence: CASASGLRGDGYTF.